This T cell receptor (beta chain) was obtained from a study of T cells in Graves' hyperthyroidism and ophthalmopathy. RNA transcripts provided the source from which TCR beta CDR3 regions were amplified. First-round RT-PCR with HTBI primers amplified the TCR CDR3 region. TCRdb reanalysed the multiplex PCR reads using MiXCR and keeps one entry per CDR3 protein. The sample records hundreds of thousands of distinct CDR3 sequences, 13% to 15% being singletons. Out of less than 12 ml of fresh peripheral blood came the PBMCs. Input material: blood. This sequence originates from a woman under 30 with Graves' hyperthyroidism.

CDR3 loop: CASSAIRDYDNEQFF. The CDR3 DNA is TGTGCCAGCAGCGCTATCCGGGACTATGACAATGAGCAGTTCTTC. J is TRBJ2-1 and V is TRBV9, with 7 nucleotides matching TRBD2. This CDR3 has 15 residues. Per the germline V gene, CDR1 is SGDLS and CDR2 is YYNGEE. The J segment lost 5 bases and the V segment lost 3 bases, leaving 8 bases of the junction unmatched.